These 19 T cell receptor beta chains were all obtained from the same sample, sequenced in a study of shared clonotypes between healthy human individuals. Sequencing was performed with immunoSEQ multiplex PCR; in TCRdb, only in-frame clones are kept and a portion is missing. The table includes approximately 1,000,000 clones, approximately 78% detected once. Sequenced sample: memory CD4+ T cells from PBMCs. The subset is: CD45RA-negative fraction. The receptor source for this set is a man aged 18 to 29 in good health. Some clones in this sample may be carry-over from other donors' samples.

V is TRBV2 and J is TRBJ1-5; D call uncertain. The CDR3 has 16 amino acids. Germline CDR1 and CDR2: SNHLY and FYNNEI. The V and J ends lost 4 bases and 2 bases respectively, with 15 bases between them. CDR3 nucleotide sequence: TGTGCCAGCAGTGGGTCGGCCAAGGGTGGCAATCAGCCCCAGCATTTT. Its protein product is CASSGSAKGGNQPQHF.

V and J are TRBV27 and TRBJ2-2; tentatively, D is TRBD1 or TRBD2 (5 bases each). CDR1 is MNHEY, CDR2 SMNVEV, per germline (reference sequence). This CDR3 is 16 amino acids long. The V gene lost 7 bases and the J gene lost 6 bases, with 21 bases spanning the gap. CDR3 region: CASISGWGGNPGELFF. The CDR3, as DNA: TGTGCCAGCATATCGGGGTGGGGCGGAAACCCCGGGGAGCTGTTTTTT.

This chain uses TRBV29-1 with TRBJ1-1; no reliable D call. This CDR3 is built from 12 residues. The ends were cut back, 4 bases at V and 0 bases at J, with 6 bases in the middle. CDR1 and CDR2 from the germline V gene are SQVTM and ANQGSEA. Here the CDR3 DNA reads TGCAGCGTTGTTGGCATGAACACTGAAGCTTTCTTT. As protein: CSVVGMNTEAFF.

This CDR3 reads CASSPEPGQFGSFF. In DNA form, the CDR3 reads TGTGCCAGCAGCCCCGAACCGGGACAGTTCGGGTCGTTCTTC. The V gene is TRBV7-8, the J gene TRBJ2-1; TRBD1 matches 7 bases. Germline-derived CDR1 and CDR2 are SGHVS and FQNEAQ. The CDR3 sequence is 14 residues long. J lost 15 bases, V lost 5 bases, and 16 bases had no gene match.

The chain joins TRBV18 to TRBJ2-5; either TRBD1 or TRBD2 may fit D (5 bases each). Germline CDR1 reads KGHSH; CDR2 reads LQKENI. This CDR3 has 15 residues. Trimming took 2 bases from V and 6 from J, leaving 16 bases between them. The CDR3: CASSPTGTPQQTQYF. CDR3 sequence (DNA): TGTGCCAGCTCACCAACCGGGACCCCTCAACAGACCCAGTACTTC.

The V and J genes are TRBV30 and TRBJ2-7; D not resolved. CDR1 is GTSNPN, CDR2 SVGIG, per germline (reference sequence). V lost 2 bases, J lost 2 bases, and 19 bases lay in between. This CDR3 contains 16 residues. The CDR3 protein is CAWSLVRRPAPYEQYF. CDR3 bases: TGTGCCTGGAGTCTCGTGAGGAGACCAGCACCCTACGAGCAGTACTTC.

Of note for this clone: This same CDR3 is encoded by further DNA sequences in the sample. The J gene is TRBJ2-1, the V gene TRBV10-3, with 11 bases aligning to TRBD2. The V segment lost 4 bases and the J segment 3 bases; nucleotides outside the gene matches: 2. Germline loops: CDR1 ENHRY, CDR2 SYGVKD. The CDR3 is 15 amino acids. CDR3 nucleotides: TGTGCCATCAGTGCGGGGACTAGCGGCTACAATGAGCAGTTCTTC. This sequence encodes CAISAGTSGYNEQFF.

At least ten counts were recorded for this clone. This chain connects TRBV5-6 to TRBJ2-5, with D possibly being TRBD1 (6 bases). This CDR3 region has 14 residues. V was cut by 4 bases and J by 4 bases, with 14 bases left in between. CDR1 and CDR2 from the germline V gene are SGHDT and YYEEEE. The CDR3 sequence: CASSRNRVRETQYF. CDR3 coding DNA: TGTGCCAGCAGCCGAAACAGGGTCCGAGAGACCCAGTACTTC.

The gene calls are TRBV14 and TRBJ2-7, with D unresolved. CDR3 length: 12 amino acids. The germline V gene has CDR1 SGHDN and CDR2 FVKESK. Between the trimmed V and J ends, which lost 3 bases and 6 bases, there was a span of 9 bases. DNA of the CDR3: TGTGCCAGCAGCCATTCCGGTGGCGAGCAGTACTTC. Translating gives CASSHSGGEQYF.

The J gene is TRBJ2-3, the V gene TRBV2; tentative D call: TRBD1 (5 bases). This CDR3 comprises 13 residues. Germline loops: CDR1 SNHLY, CDR2 FYNNEI. Trimming stripped 4 bases from V and 2 bases from J, with 7 bases between. The CDR3 region has the DNA TGTGCCAGCAGTGGACAGACCACAGATACGCAGTATTTT. It yields the protein CASSGQTTDTQYF.

This chain's CDR3 is CASSQTGGRTEAFF. The CDR3 DNA reads as TGCGCCAGCAGTCAAACAGGGGGGCGCACTGAAGCTTTCTTT. The rearrangement links TRBV10-2 to TRBJ1-1; TRBD1 matches at 8 bases. Trimming at V came to 5 bases and at J to 4 bases, leaving 6 bases not matched to a gene. This CDR3 has 14 residues. Germline lookup yields CDR1 WSHSY and CDR2 SAAADI.

The rearrangement links TRBV6-4 to TRBJ2-2, with no clear D. This CDR3 has 13 amino acids. Germline V lookup: CDR1 MRHNA, CDR2 SNTAGT. V dropped 3 bases and J dropped 6 bases, with 8 bases sitting between them. CDR3 loop: CASSETPPGELFF. CDR3 bases: TGTGCCAGCAGTGAAACCCCACCCGGGGAGCTGTTTTTT.

The CDR3 DNA follows: TGTGCCAGCAGCTACGTGAATTCCGAGGGAGAGACCCAGTACTTC. Amino acids: CASSYVNSEGETQYF. V is TRBV7-6 and J is TRBJ2-5, with D maybe TRBD2 (5 bases). This CDR3 has 15 residues. CDR1 SGHVS and CDR2 FNYEAQ come from the germline V gene. Trimming pared 4 bases from V and 4 bases from J, leaving 16 bases between.

J is TRBJ2-3 and V is TRBV5-1; TRBD2 agrees at 8 bases. The CDR3 is 15 residues long. The germline V gene encodes CDR1 SGHRS and CDR2 YFSETQ. Unmatched junction bases numbered 8, after V lost 0 bases and J lost 8 bases. In nucleotides, the CDR3 is TGCGCCAGCAGCTTGGAATCCGGGAGGGCTACTACGCAGTATTTT. Protein: CASSLESGRATTQYF. Based on the CDR3 plus reference TRBV5-1 and TRBJ2-3, the full variable domain is KAGVTQTPRYLIKTRGQQVTLSCSPISGHRSVSWYQQTPGQGLQFLFEYFSETQRNKGNFPGRFSGRQFSNSRSEMNVSTLELGDSALYLCASSLESGRATTQYFGPGTRLTVL.

This chain connects TRBV28 to TRBJ1-1, with D possibly TRBD1 on 6 matching bases. The CDR3 has 12 amino acids. Germline V CDR1 and CDR2: MDHEN, SYDVKM. CDR3 sequence (DNA): TGTTCCATCGGGGGCACCCACACTGAAGCTTTCTTT. The encoded protein is CSIGGTHTEAFF. Drawing the rest from reference TRBV28 and TRBJ1-1, the complete variable domain is DVKVTQSSRYLVKRTGEKVFLECVQDMDHENMFWYRQDPGLGLRLIYFSYDVKMKEKGDIPEGYSVSREKKERFSLILESASTNQTSMYLCSIGGTHTEAFFGQGTRLTVV.

As for this clone: This specimen includes other DNA sequences encoding the same CDR3. V is TRBV6-6 and J is TRBJ1-1; D may be TRBD1 (5 bases). The germline V gene encodes CDR1 MNHNY and CDR2 SVGAGI (reference sequence). V dropped 2 bases and J dropped 10 bases, with 8 bases sitting between them. This CDR3 contains 11 residues. As DNA, the CDR3 is TGTGCCAGCAGTTACGGGGGAAGAGCTTTCTTT. It codes for CASSYGGRAFF.

V is TRBV4-1 and J is TRBJ2-3; TRBD1 matches 12 bases. CDR3 size: 16 residues. V lost 2 bases to trimming and J lost 9 bases; unmatched junction nucleotides: 9. Germline CDR1 is MGHRA and CDR2 is YSYEKL. The CDR3 reads CASSQLPGQGAWTQYF. The CDR3 DNA is TGCGCCAGCAGCCAACTACCGGGACAGGGGGCATGGACGCAGTATTTT.

This clone was seen just once. The genes are TRBV4-3 and TRBJ1-2, with TRBD1 identical over 9 bases. Germline V gene lookup returns CDR1 LGHNA and CDR2 YSLEER. The CDR3 is 16 residues long. The trim removed 3 bases at V and 5 bases at J, leaving 10 bases unmatched. CDR3 amino acids: CASSQAPGQGIYGYTF. The CDR3 DNA is TGCGCCAGCAGCCAGGCCCCCGGACAGGGGATTTATGGCTACACCTTC.

A single count supports this clone. Other nucleotide sequences from this sample produce the same CDR3. The rearrangement joins TRBV20-1 to TRBJ2-7; D gene unclear. The germline V and J ends were trimmed by 3 bases and 4 bases, with 7 bases remaining between them. The CDR3 sequence is 11 residues long. Germline-derived CDR1 and CDR2 are DFQATT and SNEGSKA (reference sequence). Written as DNA, the CDR3 is TGCAGTGCTAGTCCTCGGTACGAGCAGTACTTC. Its protein is CSASPRYEQYF.